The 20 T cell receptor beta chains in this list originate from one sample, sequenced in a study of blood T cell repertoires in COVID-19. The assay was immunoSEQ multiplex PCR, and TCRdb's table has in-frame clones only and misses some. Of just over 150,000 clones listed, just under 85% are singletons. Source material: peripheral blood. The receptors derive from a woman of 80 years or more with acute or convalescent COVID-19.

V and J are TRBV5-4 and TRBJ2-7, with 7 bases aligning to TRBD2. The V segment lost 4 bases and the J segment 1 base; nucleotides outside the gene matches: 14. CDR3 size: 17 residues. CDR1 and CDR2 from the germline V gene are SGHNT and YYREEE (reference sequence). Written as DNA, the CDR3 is TGTGCCAGCAGCAGGGGCAGCGGGGCGAGAAATTCCTACGAGCAGTACTTC. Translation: CASSRGSGARNSYEQYF.

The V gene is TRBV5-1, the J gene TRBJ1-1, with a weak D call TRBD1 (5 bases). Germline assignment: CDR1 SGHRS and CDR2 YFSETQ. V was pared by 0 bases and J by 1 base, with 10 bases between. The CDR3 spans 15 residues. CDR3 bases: TGCGCCAGCAGCTTGGATGGGGCTACGAACACTGAAGCTTTCTTT. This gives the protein CASSLDGATNTEAFF.

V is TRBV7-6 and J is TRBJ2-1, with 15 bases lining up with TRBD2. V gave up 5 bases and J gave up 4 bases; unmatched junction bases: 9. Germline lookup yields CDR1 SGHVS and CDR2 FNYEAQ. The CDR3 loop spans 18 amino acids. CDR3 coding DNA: TGTGCCAGCAGCCCGGCTCGGACTAGCGGGAGGGAGTACAATGAGCAGTTCTTC. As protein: CASSPARTSGREYNEQFF.

The CDR3 reads CASSLGGAGVLYYGYTF. The CDR3 DNA follows: TGTGCCAGCAGCTTGGGTGGCGCGGGGGTTCTATACTATGGCTACACCTTC. V and J are TRBV5-4 and TRBJ1-2; D might be TRBD1 (5 bases). CDR1 and CDR2 from the germline V gene are SGHNT and YYREEE (reference sequence). CDR3 size: 17 residues. V lost 0 bases and J 3 bases, leaving 18 bases between the germline ends.

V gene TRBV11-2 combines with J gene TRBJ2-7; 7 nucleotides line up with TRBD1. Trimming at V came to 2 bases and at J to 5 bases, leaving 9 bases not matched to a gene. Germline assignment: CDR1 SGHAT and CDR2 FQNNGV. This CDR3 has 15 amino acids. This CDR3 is CASSLSSDRVHEQYF. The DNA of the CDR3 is TGTGCCAGCAGCTTAAGCTCCGACAGGGTACACGAGCAGTACTTC.

The CDR3 DNA reads TGTGCCACCAGCACTGAAAATGCCGGGGACAGGGGTGGAACAGATACGCAGTATTTT. This encodes CATSTENAGDRGGTDTQYF. The chain has TRBV15 and TRBJ2-3; 10 nucleotides agree with TRBD1. The CDR3 is 19 residues long. Unmatched junction bases numbered 16, after V lost 4 bases and J lost 3 bases. Germline V gene data show CDR1 as LNHNV and CDR2 as YYDKDF (reference sequence).

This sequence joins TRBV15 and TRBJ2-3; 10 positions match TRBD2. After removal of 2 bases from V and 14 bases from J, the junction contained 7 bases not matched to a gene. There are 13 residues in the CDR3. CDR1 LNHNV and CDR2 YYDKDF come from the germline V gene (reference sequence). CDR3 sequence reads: CATSRPPSGRAYF. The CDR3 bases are TGTGCCACCAGCAGACCTCCTAGCGGGAGAGCGTATTTT.

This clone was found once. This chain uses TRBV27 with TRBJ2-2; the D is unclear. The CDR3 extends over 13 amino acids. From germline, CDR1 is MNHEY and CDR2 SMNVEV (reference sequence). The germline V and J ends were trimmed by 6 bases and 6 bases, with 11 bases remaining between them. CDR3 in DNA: TGTGCCAGCAGGGCCGCGGTGGCCGGGGAGCTGTTTTTT. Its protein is CASRAAVAGELFF.

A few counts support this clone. CDR3 coding DNA: TGCGCCAGCAGTGAGTCGTGGGCCAGGGGGATGGATGAGCAGTTCTTC. The encoded protein is CASSESWARGMDEQFF. The chain couples TRBV10-1 to TRBJ2-1, with 7 bases that match TRBD1. There are 16 residues in the CDR3. The germline gives CDR1 WNHNN, CDR2 SYGVQD (reference sequence). The V segment lost 0 bases and the J segment 8 bases; nucleotides outside the gene matches: 10.

The CDR3 DNA reads TGTGCCAGCAGCTTAGGTCACAGGTCTTACGAGCAGTACTTC. Encoded protein: CASSLGHRSYEQYF. The chain recombines TRBV7-8 with TRBJ2-7, with a tentative D call TRBD1 (5 bases). In germline, CDR1 is SGHVS, CDR2 FQNEAQ. The CDR3 is made up of 14 amino acids. The ends were cut back, 1 base at V and 4 bases at J, with 11 bases in the middle.

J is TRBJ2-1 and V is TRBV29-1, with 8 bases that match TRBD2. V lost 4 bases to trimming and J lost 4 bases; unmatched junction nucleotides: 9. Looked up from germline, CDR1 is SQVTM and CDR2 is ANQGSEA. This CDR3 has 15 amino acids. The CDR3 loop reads CSVVGQRENYNEQFF. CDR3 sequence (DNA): TGCAGCGTTGTGGGGCAGCGGGAGAATTACAATGAGCAGTTCTTC.

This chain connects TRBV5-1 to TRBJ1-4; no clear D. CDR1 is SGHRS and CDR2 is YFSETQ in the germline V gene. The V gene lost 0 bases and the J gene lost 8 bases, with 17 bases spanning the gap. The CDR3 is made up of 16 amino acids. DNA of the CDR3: TGCGCCAGCAGCTTGGGAGGTTTACCGCGGAGCGAAAAACTGTTTTTT. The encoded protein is CASSLGGLPRSEKLFF.

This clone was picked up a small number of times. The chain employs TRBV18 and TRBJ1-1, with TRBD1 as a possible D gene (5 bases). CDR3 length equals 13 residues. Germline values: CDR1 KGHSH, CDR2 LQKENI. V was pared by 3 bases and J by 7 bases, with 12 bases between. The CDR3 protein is CASSPSPGDEAFF. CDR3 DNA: TGTGCCAGCTCACCGAGTCCGGGGGATGAAGCTTTCTTT.

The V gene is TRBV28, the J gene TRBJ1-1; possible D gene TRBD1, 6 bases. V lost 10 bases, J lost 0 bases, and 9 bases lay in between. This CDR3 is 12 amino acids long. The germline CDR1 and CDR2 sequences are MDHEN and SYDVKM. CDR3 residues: CATDRLNTEAFF. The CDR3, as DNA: TGTGCCACAGACAGGCTGAACACTGAAGCTTTCTTT. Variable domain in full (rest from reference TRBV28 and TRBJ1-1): DVKVTQSSRYLVKRTGEKVFLECVQDMDHENMFWYRQDPGLGLRLIYFSYDVKMKEKGDIPEGYSVSREKKERFSLILESASTNQTSMYLCATDRLNTEAFFGQGTRLTVV.

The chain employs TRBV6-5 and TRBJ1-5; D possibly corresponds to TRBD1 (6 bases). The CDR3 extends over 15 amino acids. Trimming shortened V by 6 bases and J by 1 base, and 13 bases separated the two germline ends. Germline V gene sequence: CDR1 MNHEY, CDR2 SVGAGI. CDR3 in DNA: TGTGCCAGCAGGCCCAGGGGACTAAGCAATCAGCCCCAGCATTTT. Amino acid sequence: CASRPRGLSNQPQHF.

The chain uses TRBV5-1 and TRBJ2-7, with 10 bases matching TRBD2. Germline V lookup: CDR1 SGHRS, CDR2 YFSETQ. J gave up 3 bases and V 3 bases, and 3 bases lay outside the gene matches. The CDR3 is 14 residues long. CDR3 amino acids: CASSWTSGGYEQYF. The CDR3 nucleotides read TGCGCCAGCAGCTGGACTAGCGGAGGCTACGAGCAGTACTTC. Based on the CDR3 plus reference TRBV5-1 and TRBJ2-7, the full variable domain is KAGVTQTPRYLIKTRGQQVTLSCSPISGHRSVSWYQQTPGQGLQFLFEYFSETQRNKGNFPGRFSGRQFSNSRSEMNVSTLELGDSALYLCASSWTSGGYEQYFGPGTRLTVT.

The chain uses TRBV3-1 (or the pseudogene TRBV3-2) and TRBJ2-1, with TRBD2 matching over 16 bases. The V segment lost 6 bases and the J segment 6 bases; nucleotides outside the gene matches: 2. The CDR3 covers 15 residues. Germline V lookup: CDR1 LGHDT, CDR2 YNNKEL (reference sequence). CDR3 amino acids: CASRGTSGRANEQFF. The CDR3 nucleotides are TGTGCCAGCAGGGGGACTAGCGGGAGGGCCAATGAGCAGTTCTTC.

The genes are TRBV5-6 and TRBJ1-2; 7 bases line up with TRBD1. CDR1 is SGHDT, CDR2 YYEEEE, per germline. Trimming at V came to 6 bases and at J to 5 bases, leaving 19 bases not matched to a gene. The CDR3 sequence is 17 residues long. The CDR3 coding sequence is TGTGCCAGCACCCGATTCCGGGACAGACGATTCCTTTATGGCTACACCTTC. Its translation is CASTRFRDRRFLYGYTF.

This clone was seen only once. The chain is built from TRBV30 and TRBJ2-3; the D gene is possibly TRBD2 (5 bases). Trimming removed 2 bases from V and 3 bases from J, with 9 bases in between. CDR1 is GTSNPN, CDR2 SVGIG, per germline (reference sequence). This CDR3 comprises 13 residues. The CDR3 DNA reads TGTGCCTGGAGTTCACTAGGAACAGATACGCAGTATTTT. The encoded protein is CAWSSLGTDTQYF.

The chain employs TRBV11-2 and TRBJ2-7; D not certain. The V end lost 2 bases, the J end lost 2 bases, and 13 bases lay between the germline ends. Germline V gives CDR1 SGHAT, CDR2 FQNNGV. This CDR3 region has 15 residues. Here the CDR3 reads CASSLISGVPYEQYF. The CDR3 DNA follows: TGTGCCAGCAGCTTAATTTCTGGAGTCCCCTACGAGCAGTACTTC.